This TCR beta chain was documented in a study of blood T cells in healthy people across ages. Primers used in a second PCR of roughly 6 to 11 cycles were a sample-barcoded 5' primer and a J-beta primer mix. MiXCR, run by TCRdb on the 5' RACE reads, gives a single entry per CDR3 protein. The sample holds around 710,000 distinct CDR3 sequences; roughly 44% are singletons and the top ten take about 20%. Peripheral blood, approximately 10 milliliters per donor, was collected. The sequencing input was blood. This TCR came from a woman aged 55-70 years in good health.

CDR3 DNA sequence: TGTGCCATGGCCGCTAGTCCTCAAGAGACCCAGTACTTC. This gives the protein CAMAASPQETQYF. J is TRBJ2-5 and V is TRBV10-3; D remains ambiguous. The V gene's germline CDR1 is ENHRY and CDR2 SYGVKD. The CDR3 is 13 amino acids. V lost 9 bases to trimming and J lost 2 bases, with 13 bases between them.